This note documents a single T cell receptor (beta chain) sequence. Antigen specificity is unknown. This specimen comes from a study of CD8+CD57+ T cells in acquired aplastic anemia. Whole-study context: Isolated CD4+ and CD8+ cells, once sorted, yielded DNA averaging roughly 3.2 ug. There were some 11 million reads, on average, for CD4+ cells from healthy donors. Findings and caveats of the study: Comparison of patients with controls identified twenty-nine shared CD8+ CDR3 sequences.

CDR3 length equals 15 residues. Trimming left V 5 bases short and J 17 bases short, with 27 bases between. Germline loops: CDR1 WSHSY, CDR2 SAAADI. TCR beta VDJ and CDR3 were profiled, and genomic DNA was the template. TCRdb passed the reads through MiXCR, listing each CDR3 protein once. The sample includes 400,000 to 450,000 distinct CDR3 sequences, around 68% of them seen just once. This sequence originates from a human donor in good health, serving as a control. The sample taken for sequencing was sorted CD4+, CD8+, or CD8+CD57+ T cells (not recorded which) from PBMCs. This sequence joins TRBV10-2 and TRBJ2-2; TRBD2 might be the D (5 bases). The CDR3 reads CASSYPAVNNGEHFF. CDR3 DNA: TGCGCCAGCAGTTACCCAGCAGTGAACAACGGGGAGCATTTTTTT.